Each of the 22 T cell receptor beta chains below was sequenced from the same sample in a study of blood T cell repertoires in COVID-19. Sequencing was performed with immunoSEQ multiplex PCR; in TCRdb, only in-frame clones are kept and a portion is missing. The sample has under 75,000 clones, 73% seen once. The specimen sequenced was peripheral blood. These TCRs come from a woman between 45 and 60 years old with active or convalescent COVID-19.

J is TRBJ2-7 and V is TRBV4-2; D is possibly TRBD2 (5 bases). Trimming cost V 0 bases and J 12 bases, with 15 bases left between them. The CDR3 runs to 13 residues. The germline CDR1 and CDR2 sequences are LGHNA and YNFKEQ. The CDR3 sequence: CASSQDRGRLGYF. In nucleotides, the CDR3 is TGTGCCAGCAGCCAAGATAGAGGGCGATTGGGGTACTTC.

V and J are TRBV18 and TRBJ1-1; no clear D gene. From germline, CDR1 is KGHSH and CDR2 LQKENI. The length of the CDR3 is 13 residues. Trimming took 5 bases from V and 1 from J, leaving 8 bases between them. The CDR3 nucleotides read TGTGCCAGCTCATTAGAGCGGAACACTGAAGCTTTCTTT. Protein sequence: CASSLERNTEAFF.

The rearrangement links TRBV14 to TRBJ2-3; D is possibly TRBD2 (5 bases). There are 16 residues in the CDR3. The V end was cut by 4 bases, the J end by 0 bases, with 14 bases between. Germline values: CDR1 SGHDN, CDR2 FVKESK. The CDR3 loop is CASSLATGKSTDTQYF. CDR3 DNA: TGTGCCAGCAGCCTAGCCACGGGAAAAAGCACAGATACGCAGTATTTT.

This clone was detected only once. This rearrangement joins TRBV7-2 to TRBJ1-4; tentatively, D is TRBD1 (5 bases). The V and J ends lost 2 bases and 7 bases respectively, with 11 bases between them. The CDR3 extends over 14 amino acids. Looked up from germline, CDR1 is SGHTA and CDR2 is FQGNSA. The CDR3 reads CASSLQSGFEKLFF. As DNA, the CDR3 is TGTGCCAGCAGCTTACAGTCAGGGTTTGAAAAACTGTTTTTT.

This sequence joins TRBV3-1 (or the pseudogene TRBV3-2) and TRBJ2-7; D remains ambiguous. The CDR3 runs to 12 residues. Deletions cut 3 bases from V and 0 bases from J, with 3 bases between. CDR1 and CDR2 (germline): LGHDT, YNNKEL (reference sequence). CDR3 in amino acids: CASSQSSYEQYF. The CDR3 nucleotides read TGTGCCAGCAGCCAGAGCTCCTACGAGCAGTACTTC.

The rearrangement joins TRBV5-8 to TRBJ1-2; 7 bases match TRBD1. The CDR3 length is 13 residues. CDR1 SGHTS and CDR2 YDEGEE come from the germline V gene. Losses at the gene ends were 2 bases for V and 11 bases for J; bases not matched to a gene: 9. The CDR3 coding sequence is TGTGCCAGCAGCTTCGGGACAGTGGATCCATACACCTTC. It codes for CASSFGTVDPYTF. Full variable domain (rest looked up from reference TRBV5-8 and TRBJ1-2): EAGVTQSPTHLIKTRGQQATLRCSPISGHTSVYWYQQALGLGLQFLLWYDEGEERNRGNFPPRFSGRQFPNYSSELNVNALELEDSALYLCASSFGTVDPYTFGSGTRLTVV.

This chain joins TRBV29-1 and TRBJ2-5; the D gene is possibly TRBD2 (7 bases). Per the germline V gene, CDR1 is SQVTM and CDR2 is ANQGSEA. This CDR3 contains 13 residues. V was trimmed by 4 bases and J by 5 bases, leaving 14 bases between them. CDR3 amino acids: CSVVRGGEETQYF. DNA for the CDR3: TGCAGCGTTGTAAGGGGGGGTGAGGAGACCCAGTACTTC.

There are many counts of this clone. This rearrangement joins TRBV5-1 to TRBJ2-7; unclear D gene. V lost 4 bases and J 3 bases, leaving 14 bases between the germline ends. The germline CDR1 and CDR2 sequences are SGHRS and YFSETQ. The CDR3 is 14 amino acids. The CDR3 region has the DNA TGCGCCAGCAGCGCGGCCTATAGTAACTACGAGCAGTACTTC. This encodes CASSAAYSNYEQYF. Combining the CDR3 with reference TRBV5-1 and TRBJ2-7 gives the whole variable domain KAGVTQTPRYLIKTRGQQVTLSCSPISGHRSVSWYQQTPGQGLQFLFEYFSETQRNKGNFPGRFSGRQFSNSRSEMNVSTLELGDSALYLCASSAAYSNYEQYFGPGTRLTVT.

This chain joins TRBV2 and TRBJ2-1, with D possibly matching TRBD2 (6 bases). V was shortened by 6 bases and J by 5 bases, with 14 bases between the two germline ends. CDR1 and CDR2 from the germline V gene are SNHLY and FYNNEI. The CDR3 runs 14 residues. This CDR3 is CASSRERAHNEQFF. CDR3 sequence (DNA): TGTGCCAGCAGCAGGGAGCGGGCCCACAATGAGCAGTTCTTC.

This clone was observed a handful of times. The chain's CDR3 is CASSPRTSNSPLHF. CDR3 DNA: TGTGCCAGCAGCCCCCGGACTAGCAACTCACCCCTCCACTTT. V is TRBV9 and J is TRBJ1-6; D not resolved. Trimming left V 4 bases short and J 10 bases short, with 15 bases between. The CDR3 runs 14 residues. Germline CDR1 reads SGDLS; CDR2 reads YYNGEE.

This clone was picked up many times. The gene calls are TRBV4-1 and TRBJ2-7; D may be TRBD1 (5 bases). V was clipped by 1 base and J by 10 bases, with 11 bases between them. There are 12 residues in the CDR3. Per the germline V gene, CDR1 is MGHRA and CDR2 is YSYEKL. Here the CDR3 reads CASSQGRGTQYF. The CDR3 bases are TGCGCCAGCAGCCAAGGAAGGGGTACTCAGTACTTC.

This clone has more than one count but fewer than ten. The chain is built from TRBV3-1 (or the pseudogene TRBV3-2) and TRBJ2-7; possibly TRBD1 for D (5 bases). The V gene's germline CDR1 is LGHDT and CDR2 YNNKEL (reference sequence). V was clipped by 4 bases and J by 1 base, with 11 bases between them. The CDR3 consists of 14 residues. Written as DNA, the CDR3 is TGTGCCAGCAGCCCCTTGACAGTTTCCTACGAGCAGTACTTC. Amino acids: CASSPLTVSYEQYF.

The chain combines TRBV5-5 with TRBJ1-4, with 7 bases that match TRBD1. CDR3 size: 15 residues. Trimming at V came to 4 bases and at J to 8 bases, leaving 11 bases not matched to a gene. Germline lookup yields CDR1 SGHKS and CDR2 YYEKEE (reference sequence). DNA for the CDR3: TGTGCCAGCAGCCCCCGCGGGACAGAGAGCGAAAAACTGTTTTTT. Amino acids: CASSPRGTESEKLFF.

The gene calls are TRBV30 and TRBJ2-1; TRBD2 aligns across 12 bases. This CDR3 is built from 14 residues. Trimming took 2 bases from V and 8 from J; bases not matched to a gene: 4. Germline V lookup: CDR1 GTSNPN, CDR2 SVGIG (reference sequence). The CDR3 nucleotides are TGTGCCTGGAGTTCTAGCGGGAGGGCCTATGAGCAGTTCTTC. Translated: CAWSSSGRAYEQFF.

The CDR3 nucleotides read TGTGCCATCAGTGAGCCCGGGACAGGAGGAGACTACGAGCAGTACTTC. This encodes CAISEPGTGGDYEQYF. This chain uses TRBV10-3 with TRBJ2-7; TRBD1 aligns across 8 bases. The germline CDR1 and CDR2 sequences are ENHRY and SYGVKD. J gave up 3 bases and V 2 bases, and 9 bases lay outside the gene matches. This CDR3 spans 16 amino acids.

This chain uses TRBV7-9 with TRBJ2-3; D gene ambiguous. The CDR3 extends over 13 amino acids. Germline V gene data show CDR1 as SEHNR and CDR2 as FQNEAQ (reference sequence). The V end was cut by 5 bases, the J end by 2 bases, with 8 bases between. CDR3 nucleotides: TGTGCCAGCAGCCGCCAACTCACAGATACGCAGTATTTT. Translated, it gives CASSRQLTDTQYF.

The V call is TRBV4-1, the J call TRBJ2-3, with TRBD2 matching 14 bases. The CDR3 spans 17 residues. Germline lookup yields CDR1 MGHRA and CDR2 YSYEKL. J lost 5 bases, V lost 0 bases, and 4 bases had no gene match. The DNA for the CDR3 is TGCGCCAGCAGCCAAGATCAGGGGACTAGCGGGAGAGATACGCAGTATTTT. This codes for CASSQDQGTSGRDTQYF.

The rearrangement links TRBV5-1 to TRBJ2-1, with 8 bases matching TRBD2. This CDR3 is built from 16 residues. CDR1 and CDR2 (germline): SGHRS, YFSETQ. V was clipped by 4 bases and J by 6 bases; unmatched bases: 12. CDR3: CASSLTSSGRFNEQFF. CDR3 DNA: TGCGCCAGCAGCCTTACGAGCAGCGGGAGATTCAATGAGCAGTTCTTC.

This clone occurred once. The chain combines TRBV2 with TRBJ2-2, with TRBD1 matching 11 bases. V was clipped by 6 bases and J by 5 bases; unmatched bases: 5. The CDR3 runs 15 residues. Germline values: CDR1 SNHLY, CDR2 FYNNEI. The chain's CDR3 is CASSRDRGWTGELFF. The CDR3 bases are TGTGCCAGCAGCCGGGACAGGGGGTGGACCGGGGAGCTGTTTTTT.

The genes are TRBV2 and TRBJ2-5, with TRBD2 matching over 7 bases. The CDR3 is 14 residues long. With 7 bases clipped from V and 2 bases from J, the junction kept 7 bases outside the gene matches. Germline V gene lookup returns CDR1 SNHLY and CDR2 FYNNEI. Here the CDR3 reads CASNLLATQETQYF. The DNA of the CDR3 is TGTGCCAGCAATTTACTAGCGACTCAAGAGACCCAGTACTTC.

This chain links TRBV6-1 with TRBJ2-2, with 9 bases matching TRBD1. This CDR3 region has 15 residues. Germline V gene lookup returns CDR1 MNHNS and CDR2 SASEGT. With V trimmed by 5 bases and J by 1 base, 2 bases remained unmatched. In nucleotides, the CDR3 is TGTGCCAGCAGTAAGGGACAGGGGAACACCGGGGAGCTGTTTTTT. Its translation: CASSKGQGNTGELFF.

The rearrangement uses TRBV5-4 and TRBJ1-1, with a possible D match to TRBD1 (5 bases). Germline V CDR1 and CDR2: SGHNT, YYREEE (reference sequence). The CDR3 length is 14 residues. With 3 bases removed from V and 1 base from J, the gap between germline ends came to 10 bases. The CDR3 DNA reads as TGTGCCAGCAGCTCGGGACTTGAGAACACTGAAGCTTTCTTT. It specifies CASSSGLENTEAFF. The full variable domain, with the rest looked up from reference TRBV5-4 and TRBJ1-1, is ETGVTQSPTHLIKTRGQQVTLRCSSQSGHNTVSWYQQALGQGPQFIFQYYREEENGRGNFPPRFSGLQFPNYSSELNVNALELDDSALYLCASSSGLENTEAFFGQGTRLTVV.